This T cell receptor (beta chain) was retrieved from a study of post-analysis software for immune sequencing data (dated by TCRdb to about 2015). Study-wide context: The recorded disease courses included relapsing-remitting, secondary progressive and progressive-relapsing multiple sclerosis, and some patients had no subtype annotation. Patient repertoires were compared against about a dozen previously published healthy control repertoires from donors aged roughly 6 to 28 years. A subset of samples was prepared in parallel using single-end sample barcoding, then pooled and co-amplified after Illumina adapter ligation.

The CDR3 runs 14 amino acids, cysteine and phenylalanine included. Only the CDR3 DNA is retained, 42 bases long and in frame from the first base. Germline trimming: 5 bases from V, 4 bases from J; junction bases outside gene matches: 5. From the germline V gene, CDR1 is SGHTA and CDR2 is FQGNSA. The paper as a whole reports these results and caveats: Direct clustering with F measure showed strong co-clustering of samples prepared in the same batch, prompting a batch-effect correction. The control group was slightly older than the multiple sclerosis patient group. Normalized Chao1 diversity was significantly lower in multiple sclerosis patients than controls, suggesting substantial peripheral T-cell clonal expansion. Patients showed significantly higher frequencies than controls for a handful of TRBV segments, among them TRBV5-6, TRBV5-1 and TRBV20-1.

With respect to this clonotype: Its antigen is currently not known. One base away there is no much larger clone; base qualities are not given.

The library relied on PCR. Sequencing instrument: Illumina HiSeq 2500. To reduce PCR and sequencing biases, unique molecular identifiers were incorporated into the TCR beta cDNA libraries. Roughly 500,000 cDNA molecules were obtained for every 1 to 10 million input T cells, so each molecule roughly corresponded to one T cell. Patient libraries were prepared and sequenced with the same protocol used for the earlier healthy control dataset. Within a given batch, samples were prepared together, multiplexed and sequenced on the same HiSeq lane. Per the original workflow: Raw barcoded reads were processed with MIGEC, and single-read molecular identifier groups were discarded before consensus assembly and CDR3 extraction. VDJtools was used for post-analysis of the clonotype tables, and diversity was normalized by down-sampling every dataset to the size of the smallest sample. In repertoire overlap clustering, CDR3 amino acid sequences, but not nucleotide sequences, were matched to correct batch-related cross-sample contamination. TCRdb reanalyzed the raw reads on its own, using fastp at Q25 for trimming and MiXCR for clone calling, and kept in-frame beta chains. Merged by CDR3 protein, the rows form single entries marked with the most common genes and DNA. V and J calls and clone size were set by TCRdb, not the authors. This sample is represented by 650,000 to 850,000 distinct CDR3 sequences; roughly half of them were singletons. The ten largest clonotypes hold roughly 4.4% of the sample.

TCR beta repertoires were profiled from peripheral blood of approximately 13 young patients with multiple sclerosis to demonstrate the VDJtools post-analysis software. The multiple sclerosis patients were children and adolescents ranging in age from about 6 to 17 years. The clonotype was recovered from a girl aged 5-17 years with multiple sclerosis. In this chain, TRBV7-2 is recombined with TRBJ1-2; 9 central nucleotides agree with TRBD1. Sequencing input: blood. The CDR3: CASSVTGGGYGYTF. The DNA sequence reads TGTGCCAGCAGCGTGACAGGGGGAGGCTATGGCTACACCTTC.